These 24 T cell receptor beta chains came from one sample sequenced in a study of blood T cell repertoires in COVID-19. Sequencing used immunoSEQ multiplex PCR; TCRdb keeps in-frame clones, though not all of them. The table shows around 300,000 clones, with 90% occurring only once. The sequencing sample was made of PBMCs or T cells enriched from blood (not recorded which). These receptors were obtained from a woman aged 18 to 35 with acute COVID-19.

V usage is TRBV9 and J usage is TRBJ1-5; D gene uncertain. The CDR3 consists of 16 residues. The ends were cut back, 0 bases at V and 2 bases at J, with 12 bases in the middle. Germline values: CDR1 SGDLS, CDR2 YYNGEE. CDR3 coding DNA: TGTGCCAGCAGCGTAGGGGCTGGAGCGGGCAATCAGCCCCAGCATTTT. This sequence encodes CASSVGAGAGNQPQHF.

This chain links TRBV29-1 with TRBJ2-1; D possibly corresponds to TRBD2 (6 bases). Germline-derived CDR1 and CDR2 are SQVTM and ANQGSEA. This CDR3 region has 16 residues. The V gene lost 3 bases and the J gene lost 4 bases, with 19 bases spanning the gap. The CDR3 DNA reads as TGCAGCGTTGAGGGTCAGACGGGAGAAAAGTACAATGAGCAGTTCTTC. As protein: CSVEGQTGEKYNEQFF.

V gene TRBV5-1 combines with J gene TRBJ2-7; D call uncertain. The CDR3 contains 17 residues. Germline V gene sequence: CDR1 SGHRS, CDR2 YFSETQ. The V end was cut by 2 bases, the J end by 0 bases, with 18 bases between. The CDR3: CASSLAWVARSSYEQYF. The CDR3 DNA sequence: TGCGCCAGCAGCTTAGCGTGGGTGGCGAGGAGCTCCTACGAGCAGTACTTC.

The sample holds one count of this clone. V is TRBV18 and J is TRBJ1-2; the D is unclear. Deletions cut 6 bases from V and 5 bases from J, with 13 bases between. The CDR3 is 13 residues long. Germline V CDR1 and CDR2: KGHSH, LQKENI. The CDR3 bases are TGTGCCAGCTCGCCCGACACAGTGTATGGCTACACCTTC. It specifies CASSPDTVYGYTF.

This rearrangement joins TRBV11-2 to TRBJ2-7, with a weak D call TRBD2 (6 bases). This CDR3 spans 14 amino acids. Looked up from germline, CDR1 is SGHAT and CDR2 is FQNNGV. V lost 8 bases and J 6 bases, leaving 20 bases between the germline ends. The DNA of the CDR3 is TGTGCCAGCGGGGGGAGCGGGCGAACAGGCGAGCAGTACTTC. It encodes CASGGSGRTGEQYF.

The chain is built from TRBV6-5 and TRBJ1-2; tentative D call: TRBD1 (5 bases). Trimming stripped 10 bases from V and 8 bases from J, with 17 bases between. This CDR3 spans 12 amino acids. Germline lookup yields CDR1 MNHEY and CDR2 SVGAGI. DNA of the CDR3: TGTGCCACCACAAGACAGTTAAGCGGCTACACCTTC. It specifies CATTRQLSGYTF.

The CDR3 bases are TGTGCCAGCCCCCCCTCGGGGACTGTATCGCCGGGCCCTGAAGCTTTCTTT. It is translated as CASPPSGTVSPGPEAFF. The chain combines TRBV28 with TRBJ1-1, with D tentatively TRBD1 (5 bases). Germline lookup yields CDR1 MDHEN and CDR2 SYDVKM. Trimming removed 8 bases at V and 6 bases at J, with 28 bases between. CDR3 length: 17 amino acids.

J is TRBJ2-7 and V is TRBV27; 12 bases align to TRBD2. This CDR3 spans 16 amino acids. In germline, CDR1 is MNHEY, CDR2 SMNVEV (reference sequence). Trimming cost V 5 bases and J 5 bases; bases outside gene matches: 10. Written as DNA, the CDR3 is TGTGCCAGCAGTACCCGACTAGCGGGAGCACTCAACGAGCAGTACTTC. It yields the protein CASSTRLAGALNEQYF.

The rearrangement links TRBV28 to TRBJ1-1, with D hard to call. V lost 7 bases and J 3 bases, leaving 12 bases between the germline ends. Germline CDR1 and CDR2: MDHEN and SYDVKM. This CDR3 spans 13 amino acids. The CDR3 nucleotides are TGTGCCAGCAAACCCCCGGGGTACACTGAAGCTTTCTTT. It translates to CASKPPGYTEAFF.

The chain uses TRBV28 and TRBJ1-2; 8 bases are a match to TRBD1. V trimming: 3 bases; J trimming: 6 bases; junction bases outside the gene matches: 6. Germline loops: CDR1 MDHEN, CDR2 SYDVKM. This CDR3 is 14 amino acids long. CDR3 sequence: CASSFSSGQDGYTF. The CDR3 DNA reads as TGTGCCAGCAGTTTCAGCTCGGGACAGGATGGCTACACCTTC.

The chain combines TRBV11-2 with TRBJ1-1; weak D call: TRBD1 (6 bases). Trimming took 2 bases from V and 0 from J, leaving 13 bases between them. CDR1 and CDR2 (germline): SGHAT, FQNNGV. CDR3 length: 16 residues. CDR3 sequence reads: CASSLRPGVMNTEAFF. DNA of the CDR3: TGTGCCAGCAGCTTAAGGCCAGGGGTTATGAACACTGAAGCTTTCTTT.

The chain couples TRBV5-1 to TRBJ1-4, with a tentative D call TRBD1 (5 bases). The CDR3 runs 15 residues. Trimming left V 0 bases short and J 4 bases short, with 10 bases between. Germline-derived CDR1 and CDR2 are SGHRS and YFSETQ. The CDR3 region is CASSLAGGSNEKLFF. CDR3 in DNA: TGCGCCAGCAGCTTGGCCGGGGGAAGTAATGAAAAACTGTTTTTT.

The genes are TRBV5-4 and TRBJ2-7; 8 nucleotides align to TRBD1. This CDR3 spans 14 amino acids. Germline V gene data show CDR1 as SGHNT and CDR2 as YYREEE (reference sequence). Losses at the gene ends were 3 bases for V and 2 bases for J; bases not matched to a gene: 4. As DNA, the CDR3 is TGTGCCAGCAGCTCGGGACAGGAACCCTACGAGCAGTACTTC. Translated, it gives CASSSGQEPYEQYF.

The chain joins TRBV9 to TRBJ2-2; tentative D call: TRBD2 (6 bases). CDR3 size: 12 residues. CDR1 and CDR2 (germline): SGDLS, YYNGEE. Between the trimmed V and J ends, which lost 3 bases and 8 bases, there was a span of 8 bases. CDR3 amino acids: CASSGRVGELFF. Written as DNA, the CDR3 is TGTGCCAGCAGCGGGAGGGTAGGGGAGCTGTTTTTT.

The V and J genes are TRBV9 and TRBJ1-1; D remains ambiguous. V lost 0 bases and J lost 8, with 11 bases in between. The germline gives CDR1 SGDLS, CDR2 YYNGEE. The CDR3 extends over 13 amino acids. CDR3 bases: TGTGCCAGCAGCGTAGCTGGAGGGTCGGAAGCTTTCTTT. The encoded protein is CASSVAGGSEAFF.

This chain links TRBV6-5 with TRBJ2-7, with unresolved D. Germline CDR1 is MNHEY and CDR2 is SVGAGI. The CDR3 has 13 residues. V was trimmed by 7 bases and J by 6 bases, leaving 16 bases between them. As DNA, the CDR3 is TGTGCCAGCACCCCGGGTGAACGACGCGAGCAGTACTTC. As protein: CASTPGERREQYF.

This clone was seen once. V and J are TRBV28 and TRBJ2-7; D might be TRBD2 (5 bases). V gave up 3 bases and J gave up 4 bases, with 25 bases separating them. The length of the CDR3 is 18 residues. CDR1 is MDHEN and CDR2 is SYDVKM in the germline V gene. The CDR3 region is CASSFGVGGRSLRYEQYF. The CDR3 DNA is TGTGCCAGCAGTTTTGGGGTAGGAGGAAGGAGTTTACGGTACGAGCAGTACTTC.

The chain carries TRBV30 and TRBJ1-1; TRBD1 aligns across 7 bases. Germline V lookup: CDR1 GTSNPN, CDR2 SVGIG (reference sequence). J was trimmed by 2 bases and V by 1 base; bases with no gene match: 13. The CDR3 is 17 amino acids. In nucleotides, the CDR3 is TGTGCCTGGAGTGAGACAGGGTTCTTTACGACCAACACTGAAGCTTTCTTT. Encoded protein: CAWSETGFFTTNTEAFF.

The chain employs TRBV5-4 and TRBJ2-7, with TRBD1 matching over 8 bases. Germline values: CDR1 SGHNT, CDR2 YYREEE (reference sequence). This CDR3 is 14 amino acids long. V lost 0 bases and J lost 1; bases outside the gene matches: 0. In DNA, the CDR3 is TGTGCCAGCAGCTTGGGACAGGGGTCCTACGAGCAGTACTTC. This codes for CASSLGQGSYEQYF.

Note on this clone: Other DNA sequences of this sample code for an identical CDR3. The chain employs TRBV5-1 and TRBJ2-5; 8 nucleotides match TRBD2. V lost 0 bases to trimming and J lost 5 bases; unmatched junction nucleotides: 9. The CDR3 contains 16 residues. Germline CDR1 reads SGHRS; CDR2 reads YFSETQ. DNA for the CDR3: TGCGCCAGCAGCTTGGCTCCAGCGGGAGTGTCCGAGACCCAGTACTTC. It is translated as CASSLAPAGVSETQYF.

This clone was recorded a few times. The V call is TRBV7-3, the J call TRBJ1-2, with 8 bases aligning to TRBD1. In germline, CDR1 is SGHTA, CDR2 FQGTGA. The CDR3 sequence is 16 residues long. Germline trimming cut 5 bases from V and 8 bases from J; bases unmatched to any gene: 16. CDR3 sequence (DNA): TGTGCCAGCAGCCCTACCCCCCGGGACAGGTGGCGGGGCTACACCTTC. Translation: CASSPTPRDRWRGYTF.

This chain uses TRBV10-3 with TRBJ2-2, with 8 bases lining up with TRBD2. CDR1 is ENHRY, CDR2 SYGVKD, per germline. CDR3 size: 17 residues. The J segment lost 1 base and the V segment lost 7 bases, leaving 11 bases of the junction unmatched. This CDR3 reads CAITARMGLENTGELFF. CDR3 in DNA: TGTGCCATCACCGCTAGAATGGGACTAGAGAACACCGGGGAGCTGTTTTTT.

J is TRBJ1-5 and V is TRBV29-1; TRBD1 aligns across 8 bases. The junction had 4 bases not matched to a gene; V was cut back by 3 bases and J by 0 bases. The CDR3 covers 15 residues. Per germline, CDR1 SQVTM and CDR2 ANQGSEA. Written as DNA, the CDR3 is TGCAGCGTTGAGGACAGGGAGGTTAGCAATCAGCCCCAGCATTTT. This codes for CSVEDREVSNQPQHF.

CDR3 nucleotides: TGCGCCAGCAGCTTCAGACTGCAGGGGGTCGAGCAGTACTTC. It translates to CASSFRLQGVEQYF. This chain uses TRBV5-1 with TRBJ2-7; 7 positions agree with TRBD1. Germline V gene lookup returns CDR1 SGHRS and CDR2 YFSETQ. Trimming removed 2 bases from V and 6 bases from J; junction bases left unmatched: 8. This CDR3 has 14 residues.